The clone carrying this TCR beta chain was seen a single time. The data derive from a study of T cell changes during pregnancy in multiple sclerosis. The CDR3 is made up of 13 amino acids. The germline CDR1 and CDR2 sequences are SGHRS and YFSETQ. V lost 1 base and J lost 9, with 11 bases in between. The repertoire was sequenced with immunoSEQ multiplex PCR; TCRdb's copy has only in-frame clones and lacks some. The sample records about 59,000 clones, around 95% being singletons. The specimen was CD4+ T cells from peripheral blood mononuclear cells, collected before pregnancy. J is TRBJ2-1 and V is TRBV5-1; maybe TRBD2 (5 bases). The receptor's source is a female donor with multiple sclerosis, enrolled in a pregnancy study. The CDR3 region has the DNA TGCGCCAGCAGCTTGCGGACTCCACCTGAGCAGTTCTTC. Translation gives CASSLRTPPEQFF.